This T cell receptor (beta chain) was found in a study of shared clonotypes between healthy human individuals. Trimming removed 1 base from V and 0 bases from J, with 11 bases in between. Germline V CDR1 and CDR2: SGHNT, YYREEE (reference sequence). CDR3 length equals 16 residues. Sequencing was performed with immunoSEQ multiplex PCR; in TCRdb, only in-frame clones are kept and a portion is missing. The sample holds some 1,100,000 clones, roughly 74% seen once. The study's findings and limits: Naive CD4 clonotypes were shared across a handful of donors at roughly 5.3%.

Notes on this clone: The antigen is not known.

The V gene is TRBV5-4, the J gene TRBJ2-1, with D possibly TRBD2 on 5 matching bases. Sequencing was done on a sample of memory CD4+ T cells from PBMCs. As to subset: CD45RA-negative fraction. The sequence was collected from a man younger than 35 in good health. Some clones in this sample may be carry-over from other donors' samples. The DNA for the CDR3 is TGTGCCAGCAGCTTGTCTAGCCCTAACTCCTACAATGAGCAGTTCTTC. This translates into CASSLSSPNSYNEQFF.